This T cell receptor (beta chain) was identified in a study of regulatory T cells in long-lasting Graves disease. Assembly of TCR beta libraries relied on iRepertoire HTBI primers together with Arm-PCR of CDR3 regions. TCRdb re-called the multiplex PCR reads with MiXCR, one entry per CDR3 protein. The table shows hundreds of thousands of distinct CDR3 sequences, with roughly 15% occurring only once. Time point indicated: newly diagnosed GD, antithyroid drugs for less than 3 months. PBMC RNA served as the TCR library source. These same data were also listed under a study on T cells in Graves' hyperthyroidism and ophthalmopathy. That study adds: The HTBI primer set drove a first-round RT-PCR of the TCR CDR3.

This receptor was obtained from a woman under 40 with Graves disease. The starting material was peripheral blood mononuclear cells (PBMCs), obtained at new diagnosis, from a patient treated with antithyroid drugs.

Here the CDR3 reads CASSLGDRRQETQYF. CDR3 nucleotides: TGCGCCAGCAGCTTGGGTGACAGAAGACAAGAGACCCAGTACTTC. J is TRBJ2-5 and V is TRBV5-1; D might be TRBD1 (5 bases). This CDR3 has 15 residues. From germline, CDR1 is SGHRS and CDR2 YFSETQ. Trimming pared 0 bases from V and 2 bases from J, leaving 11 bases between. The variable domain in full, with the rest retrieved from reference TRBV5-1 and TRBJ2-5, is KAGVTQTPRYLIKTRGQQVTLSCSPISGHRSVSWYQQTPGQGLQFLFEYFSETQRNKGNFPGRFSGRQFSNSRSEMNVSTLELGDSALYLCASSLGDRRQETQYFGPGTRLLVL.